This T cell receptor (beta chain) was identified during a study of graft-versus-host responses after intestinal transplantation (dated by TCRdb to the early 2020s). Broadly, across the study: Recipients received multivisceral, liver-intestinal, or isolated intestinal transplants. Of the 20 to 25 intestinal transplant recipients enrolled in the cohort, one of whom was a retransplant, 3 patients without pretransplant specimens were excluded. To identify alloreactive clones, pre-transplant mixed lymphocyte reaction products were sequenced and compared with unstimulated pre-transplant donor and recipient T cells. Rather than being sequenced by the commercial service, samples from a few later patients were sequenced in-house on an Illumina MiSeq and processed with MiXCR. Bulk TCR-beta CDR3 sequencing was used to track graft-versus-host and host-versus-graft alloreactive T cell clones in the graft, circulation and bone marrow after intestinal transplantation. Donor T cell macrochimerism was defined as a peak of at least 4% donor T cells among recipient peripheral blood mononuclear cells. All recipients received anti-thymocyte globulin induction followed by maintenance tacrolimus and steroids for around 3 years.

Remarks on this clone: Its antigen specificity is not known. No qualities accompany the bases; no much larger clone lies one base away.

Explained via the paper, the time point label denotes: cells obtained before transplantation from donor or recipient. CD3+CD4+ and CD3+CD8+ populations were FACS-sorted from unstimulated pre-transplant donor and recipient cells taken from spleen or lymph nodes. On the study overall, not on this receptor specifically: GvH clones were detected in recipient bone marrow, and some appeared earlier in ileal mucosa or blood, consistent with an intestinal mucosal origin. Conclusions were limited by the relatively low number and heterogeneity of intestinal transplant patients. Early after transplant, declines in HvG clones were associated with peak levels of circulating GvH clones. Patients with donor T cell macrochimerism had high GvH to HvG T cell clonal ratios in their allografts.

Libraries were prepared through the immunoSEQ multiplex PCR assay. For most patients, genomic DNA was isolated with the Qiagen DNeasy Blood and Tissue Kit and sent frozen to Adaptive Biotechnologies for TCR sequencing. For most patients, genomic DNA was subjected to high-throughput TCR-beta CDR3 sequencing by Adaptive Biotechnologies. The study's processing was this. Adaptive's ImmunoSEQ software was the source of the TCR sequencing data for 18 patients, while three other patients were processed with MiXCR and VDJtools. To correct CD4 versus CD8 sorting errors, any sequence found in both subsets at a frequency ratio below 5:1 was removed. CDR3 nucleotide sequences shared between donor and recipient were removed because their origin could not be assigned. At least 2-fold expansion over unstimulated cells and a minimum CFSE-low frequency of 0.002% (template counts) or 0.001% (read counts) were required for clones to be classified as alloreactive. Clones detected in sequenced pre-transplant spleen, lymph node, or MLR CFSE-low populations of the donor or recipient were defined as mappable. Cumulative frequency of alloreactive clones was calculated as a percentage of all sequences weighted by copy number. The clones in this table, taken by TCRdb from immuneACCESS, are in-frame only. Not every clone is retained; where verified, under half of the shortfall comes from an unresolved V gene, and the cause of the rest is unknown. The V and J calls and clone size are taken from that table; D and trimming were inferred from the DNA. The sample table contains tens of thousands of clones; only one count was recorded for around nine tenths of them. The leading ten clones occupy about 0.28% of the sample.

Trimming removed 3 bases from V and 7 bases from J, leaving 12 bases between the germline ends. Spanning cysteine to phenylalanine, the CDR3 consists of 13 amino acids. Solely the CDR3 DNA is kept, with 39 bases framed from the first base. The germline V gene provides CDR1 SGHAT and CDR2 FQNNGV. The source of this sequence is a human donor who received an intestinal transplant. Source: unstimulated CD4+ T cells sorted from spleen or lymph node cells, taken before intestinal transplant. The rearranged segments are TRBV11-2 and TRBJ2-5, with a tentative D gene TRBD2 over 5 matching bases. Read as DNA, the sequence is TGTGCCAGCAGCTTTGGAGGCCCCGGGACCCAGTACTTC. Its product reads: CASSFGGPGTQYF.